The 21 T cell receptor beta chains given below trace back to one sample, sequenced in a study of blood T cell repertoires in COVID-19. Some clones are missing from TCRdb's copy, which holds only in-frame ones; the method was immunoSEQ multiplex PCR. The sample contains approximately 500,000 clones, roughly nine tenths of which appear only once. The sequencing input was peripheral blood. The source of these receptors is a woman between 50 and 59 years old with COVID-19, enrolled during active disease.

This chain joins TRBV18 and TRBJ1-5; TRBD1 might be the D (5 bases). There are 13 residues in the CDR3. V lost 2 bases, J lost 5 bases, and 7 bases lay in between. The germline V gene has CDR1 KGHSH and CDR2 LQKENI. CDR3 DNA sequence: TGTGCCAGCTCACCAGAACAGGATCAGCCCCAGCATTTT. Its translation is CASSPEQDQPQHF.

The rearrangement links TRBV25-1 to TRBJ1-4; D uncertain. The V end lost 2 bases, the J end lost 1 base, and 11 bases lay between the germline ends. This CDR3 spans 16 amino acids. Germline CDR1 reads MGHDK; CDR2 reads SYGVNS. The CDR3 sequence: CASSEGQSLTNEKLFF. In nucleotides, the CDR3 is TGTGCCAGCAGTGAAGGGCAGTCACTAACTAATGAAAAACTGTTTTTT.

The sample holds one count of this clone. The chain has TRBV10-2 and TRBJ2-3, with 9 bases aligning to TRBD2. V gave up 3 bases and J gave up 4 bases; unmatched junction bases: 5. Germline CDR1 WSHSY, CDR2 SAAADI. This CDR3 comprises 15 residues. CDR3 in amino acids: CASSDGRGGADTQYF. CDR3 coding DNA: TGCGCCAGCAGTGACGGGCGGGGGGGCGCAGATACGCAGTATTTT.

The chain is built from TRBV19 and TRBJ1-1, with TRBD1 matching over 7 bases. CDR1 and CDR2 (germline): LNHDA, SQIVND (reference sequence). V shed 3 bases and J 5 bases; nucleotides not matched to a gene: 3. The CDR3 is 13 amino acids. In nucleotides, the CDR3 is TGTGCCAGTAGTATGAACAGGGGTACTGAAGCTTTCTTT. It translates to CASSMNRGTEAFF.

This sequence joins TRBV18 and TRBJ2-1; 7 bases map to TRBD1. Germline CDR1 is KGHSH and CDR2 is LQKENI. This CDR3 region has 16 residues. V lost 6 bases to trimming and J lost 5 bases; unmatched junction nucleotides: 13. CDR3 in amino acids: CASSRTGELSHNEQFF. The CDR3 region has the DNA TGTGCCAGCTCTAGGACAGGTGAACTCTCGCACAATGAGCAGTTCTTC.

The V gene is TRBV11-2, the J gene TRBJ2-5; D may be TRBD1 (6 bases). The CDR3 runs 14 residues. The germline V gene encodes CDR1 SGHAT and CDR2 FQNNGV. V was cut by 3 bases and J by 2 bases, with 10 bases left in between. CDR3 bases: TGTGCCAGCAGCTTCACAGGGCTACAAGAGACCCAGTACTTC. This gives the protein CASSFTGLQETQYF.

This clone showed up just a few times. J is TRBJ1-2 and V is TRBV5-1; 8 bases are shared with TRBD1. V dropped 0 bases and J dropped 5; count of bases not matched to a gene: 9. The CDR3 has 16 amino acids. Germline V gene sequence: CDR1 SGHRS, CDR2 YFSETQ. The CDR3 sequence is CASSLGRGDRSYGYTF. The CDR3 DNA follows: TGCGCCAGCAGCTTGGGGAGGGGGGACAGGTCGTATGGCTACACCTTC. The full variable domain, rest sourced from reference TRBV5-1 and TRBJ1-2, is KAGVTQTPRYLIKTRGQQVTLSCSPISGHRSVSWYQQTPGQGLQFLFEYFSETQRNKGNFPGRFSGRQFSNSRSEMNVSTLELGDSALYLCASSLGRGDRSYGYTFGSGTRLTVV.

The J gene is TRBJ2-5, the V gene TRBV24-1, with 12 positions matching TRBD1. The CDR3 length is 17 residues. Germline trimming cut 4 bases from V and 1 base from J; bases unmatched to any gene: 6. Per germline, CDR1 KGHDR and CDR2 SFDVKD. CDR3 bases: TGTGCCACCAGTGAGGCTGGGACAGGGGGCCTCCAAGAGACCCAGTACTTC. Protein product: CATSEAGTGGLQETQYF.

The J gene is TRBJ2-1, the V gene TRBV3-1 (or the pseudogene TRBV3-2), with 8 bases fitting TRBD2. CDR1 and CDR2 from the germline V gene are LGHDT and YNNKEL (reference sequence). CDR3 length: 15 amino acids. The V segment lost 0 bases and the J segment 7 bases; nucleotides outside the gene matches: 5. Here the CDR3 DNA reads TGTGCCAGCAGCCAAGATCCGGGAGGGTGGAATGAGCAGTTCTTC. Translating gives CASSQDPGGWNEQFF.

V is TRBV30 and J is TRBJ2-1, with 8 positions matching TRBD2. CDR3 length: 12 amino acids. Per germline, CDR1 GTSNPN and CDR2 SVGIG (reference sequence). Unmatched junction bases numbered 4, after V lost 3 bases and J lost 9 bases. The CDR3 DNA reads as TGTGCCTGGAGCGGGGGGGCGGGTGAGCAGTTCTTC. It codes for CAWSGGAGEQFF.

The rearrangement links TRBV3-1 (or the pseudogene TRBV3-2) to TRBJ1-2; D is possibly TRBD1 (5 bases). Trimming stripped 1 base from V and 5 bases from J, with 17 bases between. Germline V CDR1 and CDR2: LGHDT, YNNKEL (reference sequence). The CDR3 has 16 amino acids. CDR3 in DNA: TGTGCCAGCAGCCAAGGGCGTAGGGGCTTAGGGTATGGCTACACCTTC. It translates to CASSQGRRGLGYGYTF.

The chain is built from TRBV15 and TRBJ1-1; no clear D gene. There are 13 residues in the CDR3. CDR1 is LNHNV and CDR2 is YYDKDF in the germline V gene (reference sequence). The V gene lost 3 bases and the J gene lost 5 bases, with 10 bases spanning the gap. CDR3 nucleotide sequence: TGTGCCACCAGCAGGGAGGAATTGACTGAAGCTTTCTTT. As protein: CATSREELTEAFF.

This chain connects TRBV3-1 (or the pseudogene TRBV3-2) to TRBJ1-2, with a possible D match to TRBD1 (5 bases). The CDR3 is made up of 13 amino acids. V lost 3 bases, J lost 6 bases, and 11 bases lay in between. Germline V lookup: CDR1 LGHDT, CDR2 YNNKEL (reference sequence). CDR3 sequence reads: CASSHETTDGYTF. CDR3 in DNA: TGTGCCAGCAGCCACGAAACGACAGATGGCTACACCTTC.

The chain combines TRBV11-2 with TRBJ2-7; the match to TRBD2 covers 7 bases. V dropped 2 bases and J dropped 0; count of bases not matched to a gene: 1. Per the germline V gene, CDR1 is SGHAT and CDR2 is FQNNGV. CDR3 length: 14 amino acids. CDR3 nucleotide sequence: TGTGCCAGCAGCTTAAGCGGGGCCTCCTACGAGCAGTACTTC. Encoded protein: CASSLSGASYEQYF.

This clone was observed once. The chain has TRBV10-3 and TRBJ1-2; 7 bases are a match to TRBD1. This CDR3 is built from 13 residues. Germline values: CDR1 ENHRY, CDR2 SYGVKD. V lost 6 bases, J lost 8 bases, and 9 bases stayed unmatched. The CDR3 coding sequence is TGTGCCATCAGCTCTGACAGGGAGGACGGCTACACCTTC. Translating gives CAISSDREDGYTF.

The V and J genes are TRBV30 and TRBJ1-4, with D maybe TRBD1 (5 bases). Germline V lookup: CDR1 GTSNPN, CDR2 SVGIG (reference sequence). The CDR3 has 13 residues. Trimming shortened V by 3 bases and J by 7 bases, and 12 bases separated the two germline ends. The CDR3, as DNA: TGTGCCTGGAGGTTGCAGGGCGTTGAAAAACTGTTTTTT. Translating gives CAWRLQGVEKLFF.

The CDR3 spells CASSQEGGGNREQYF. CDR3 nucleotide sequence: TGCGCCAGCAGCCAAGAAGGCGGGGGGAACAGGGAGCAGTACTTC. The chain employs TRBV4-1 and TRBJ2-7; TRBD2 aligns across 8 bases. Per germline, CDR1 MGHRA and CDR2 YSYEKL. The V segment lost 0 bases and the J segment 7 bases; nucleotides outside the gene matches: 8. The CDR3 totals 15 residues.

V usage is TRBV18 and J usage is TRBJ2-1; D perhaps matches TRBD1 (5 bases). The CDR3 length is 16 residues. V lost 2 bases to trimming and J lost 8 bases, with 19 bases between them. CDR1 is KGHSH, CDR2 LQKENI, per germline. CDR3 nucleotide sequence: TGTGCCAGCTCACCAGGGTCGTCGACAGCTGGGGATGAGCAGTTCTTC. The encoded protein is CASSPGSSTAGDEQFF.

The chain is built from TRBV30 and TRBJ1-1; D not certain. Trimming stripped 8 bases from V and 0 bases from J, with 10 bases between. Germline lookup yields CDR1 GTSNPN and CDR2 SVGIG (reference sequence). CDR3 length equals 12 residues. The CDR3 loop is CAKEVMNTEAFF. The CDR3 coding sequence is TGTGCCAAAGAGGTAATGAACACTGAAGCTTTCTTT.

In its sample, this clone was seen many times. V is TRBV10-2 and J is TRBJ1-5; TRBD1 is a possible D gene (6 bases). V lost 3 bases and J 2 bases, leaving 8 bases between the germline ends. Germline V gene sequence: CDR1 WSHSY, CDR2 SAAADI. The CDR3 totals 14 residues. The CDR3 nucleotides are TGCGCCAGCAGTGATGGGGGCGGCAATCAGCCCCAGCATTTT. This encodes CASSDGGGNQPQHF.

J is TRBJ1-1 and V is TRBV28, with D perhaps matching TRBD1 (6 bases). The germline CDR1 and CDR2 sequences are MDHEN and SYDVKM. CDR3 length equals 16 residues. V was shortened by 5 bases and J by 4 bases, with 20 bases between the two germline ends. The chain's CDR3 is CASSQPAGASGTEAFF. CDR3 in DNA: TGTGCCAGCAGTCAACCAGCGGGGGCGTCGGGCACTGAAGCTTTCTTT.